Included here is one T cell receptor beta chain sequence, with context. The junction departs from the called germline gene at one end, perhaps through a read error. The CDR3 is 17 residues long. Per the germline V gene, CDR1 is MNHEY and CDR2 is SMNVEV (reference sequence). A second PCR of roughly 7 to 11 cycles used a sample-barcoded 5' primer and a J-beta primer mix. Through a template-switch adaptor with 12 random nucleotides, each cDNA molecule received a tag. Per-sample output comprised a minimum of 2.5 million paired-end reads containing CDR3. TCRdb independently ran MiXCR on the 5' RACE reads; one entry per CDR3 protein. The repertoire has more than 800,000 distinct CDR3 sequences, around 45% of them found once; the top ten carry about 20%. The data belong to a study of blood T cells in healthy people across ages. The draw of peripheral blood yielded ten milliliters from each donor. Isolation yielded PBMCs, at least 7 million per sample, in every case.

The source is a woman aged 60-75 years in good health. The sample was blood. This sequence joins TRBV27 and TRBJ2-3, with D unresolved. The CDR3 bases are TGTGCCAGCAGTTCTTTGGTTATGGACCCCAGCACAGATACGCAGAATTTT. This translates into CASSSLVMDPSTDTQNF.